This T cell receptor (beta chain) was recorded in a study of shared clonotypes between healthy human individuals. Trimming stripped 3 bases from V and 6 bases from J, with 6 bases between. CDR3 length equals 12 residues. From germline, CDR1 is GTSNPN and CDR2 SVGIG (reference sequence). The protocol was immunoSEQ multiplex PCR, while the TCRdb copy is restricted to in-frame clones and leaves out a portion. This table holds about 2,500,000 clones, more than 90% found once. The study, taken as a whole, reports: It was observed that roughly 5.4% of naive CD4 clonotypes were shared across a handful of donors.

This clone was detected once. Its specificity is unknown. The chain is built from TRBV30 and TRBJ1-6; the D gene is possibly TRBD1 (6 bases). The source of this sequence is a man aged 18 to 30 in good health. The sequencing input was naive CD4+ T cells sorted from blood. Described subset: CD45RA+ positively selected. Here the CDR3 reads CAWRDSNSPLHF. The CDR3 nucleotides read TGTGCCTGGAGGGACAGTAATTCACCCCTCCACTTT.